This T cell receptor (beta chain) was recorded in a study of PD-1 blockade in classical Hodgkin lymphoma (dated by TCRdb to 2018 to 2020). Looking at the study overall: Nivolumab dosing was 3 mg/kg intravenously every 2 weeks, continuing until either disease progression or unacceptable toxicity. A peripheral blood immune signature of response to PD-1 blockade in classical Hodgkin lymphoma was defined using TCR beta sequencing and CyTOF. Study-wide findings and limitations: Diversity was lower in patients who began nivolumab less than 1 year after ASCT, so these patients were left out of later analyses to avoid confounding by immune reconstitution. Baseline TCR diversity was reported to be lower in newly diagnosed patients than in healthy donors and to be lower still in relapsed/refractory patients. Trial patients with a complete response had baseline diversity similar to that of newly diagnosed patients, while partial responders and progressors had significantly lower diversity. Only a single clinical trial cohort was studied, and what caused the repertoire differences, possibly disease activity or prior therapy, remained undefined. A significant rise by C4D1 was seen in CD4+ but not CD8+ TCR diversity (p=0.0027 vs p=0.16), with the rise being most apparent in complete responders (p=0.02).

The Qiagen DNeasy kit was used to extract genomic DNA from unsorted PBMCs and from the negatively selected CD4+ and CD8+ fractions. TCR beta CDR3 regions were subjected to amplification by immunoSEQ multiplex PCR with primers that anneal to V and J segments. A synthetic immune receptor repertoire was used to minimize amplification bias, and any remaining bias was removed computationally after sequencing. As for the authors' bioinformatics: Custom Python scripts were used to quantify repertoire diversity as the Shannon entropy index. Unsorted, CD4+ and CD8+ repertoires were analyzed separately, except for combined analyses in which CD4+ and CD8+ sequences were merged in silico. Clonal expansion was defined as a frequency increase of at least 2-fold after treatment compared with C1D1, and clones undetected at baseline were assigned a pseudocount of 0.5. Clones with 0 or 1 copy at C1D1 were defined as singleton clones, while clones with 2 or more copies were defined as non-singleton clones. Clones expanded in unsorted samples were assigned a CD4+, CD8+ or unknown annotation through matching of protein sequences in sorted samples from the same patient. Wilcoxon tests were applied to paired samples to test diversity changes from C1D1 to C4D1. Sourced from immuneACCESS, this table was stored by TCRdb with only in-frame sequences that have V and J called. A share of the clones is absent; for the studies checked, an unresolved V gene accounts for under half, and the remainder has no known explanation. The V and J calls and the clone size are those of that table, but D and trimming were determined from the DNA. This sample is represented by 20,000 or so clones; roughly 78% of them were singletons. Clones ranked in the top ten supply 15% to 20% of the sample.

The time point label for this specimen denotes: cycle 2 day 1 (C2D1) of nivolumab. Every trial patient had relapsed after autologous stem cell transplantation, and cohorts A, B and C differed in prior brentuximab vedotin exposure. The trial cohort included around 60 patients with relapsed/refractory classical Hodgkin lymphoma, and each patient had a best overall response of complete response, partial response or progressive disease. In the multi-cohort phase II CheckMate 205 trial, trial patients received single-agent nivolumab. Best overall response was determined by an independent review committee according to the 2007 International Working Group response criteria. Trial PBMCs were collected just before the start of nivolumab (C1D1) and during therapy at cycle 2 day 1 and cycle 4 day 1. Peripheral blood was collected in 8 mL Vacutainer Cell Preparation Tubes, from which PBMCs were isolated by centrifugation and then cryopreserved.

There are 18 amino acids in the CDR3, from cysteine to phenylalanine inclusive. Only the CDR3 DNA is retained, 54 bases long and in frame from the first base. For CDR1 and CDR2, the germline V gene (reference sequence) lists LNHNV and YYDKDF. Trimming accounts for 0 bases at V and 4 bases at J, while the number of junction bases matched to no gene is 12. Worth noting for this clone: The specificity of this receptor is unknown. No much larger clone is present one base from it, and per-base qualities are unavailable.

The chain links TRBV15 with TRBJ1-5, and 7 junction bases match TRBD1. This sequence was found in a human donor with classical Hodgkin lymphoma. The starting material was peripheral blood mononuclear cells (PBMCs), obtained before the second cycle of nivolumab. The nucleotide sequence reads TGTGCCACCAGCAGAGATGACGGAGGGCAGGGGGAAAATCAGCCCCAGCATTTT. Protein translation: CATSRDDGGQGENQPQHF. Full variable domain (CDR3 extended with the reference TRBV15 and TRBJ1-5 proteins): DAMVIQNPRYQVTQFGKPVTLSCSQTLNHNVMYWYQQKSSQAPKLLFHYYDKDFNNEADTPDNFQSRRPNTSFCFLDIRSPGLGDTAMYLCATSRDDGGQGENQPQHFGDGTRLSIL.